These 15 T cell receptor beta chains share one sample of origin, sequenced in a study of T cell repertoires in aging, cancer and after chemotherapy. TRB rearrangements spanning V, D and J were amplified using mixed TRB-A/B primers. One entry per CDR3 protein results from TCRdb running MiXCR on the multiplex PCR reads. The top ten hold 15% of the sample, which has over 650 distinct CDR3 sequences, roughly a fifth seen once. TCR beta rearrangements were amplified from peripheral blood genomic DNA. Sequencing was done on a sample of blood. Source of these receptors: a human donor with a blood cancer.

By sample fraction, this clonotype is large. The chain recombines TRBV6-6 with TRBJ2-5; 11 nucleotides align to TRBD2. Germline-derived CDR1 and CDR2 are MNHNY and SVGAGI (reference sequence). CDR3 length equals 16 residues. J lost 1 base, V lost 6 bases, and 7 bases had no gene match. In DNA, the CDR3 is TGTGCCAGCAGCCGCCGACTAGCGGGACTCCAAGAGACCCAGTACTTC. Residues: CASSRRLAGLQETQYF.

By sample share, this clonotype is medium-sized. The rearrangement links TRBV5-1 to TRBJ2-5; D unclear. The CDR3 length is 12 residues. CDR1 SGHRS and CDR2 YFSETQ come from the germline V gene. V gave up 0 bases and J gave up 4 bases, with 4 bases separating them. The CDR3 region is CASSLAGETQYF. DNA for the CDR3: TGCGCCAGCAGCTTGGCCGGAGAGACCCAGTACTTC. The whole variable domain, remainder taken from reference TRBV5-1 and TRBJ2-5, is KAGVTQTPRYLIKTRGQQVTLSCSPISGHRSVSWYQQTPGQGLQFLFEYFSETQRNKGNFPGRFSGRQFSNSRSEMNVSTLELGDSALYLCASSLAGETQYFGPGTRLLVL.

The chain carries TRBV5-4 and TRBJ2-1; 10 nucleotides agree with TRBD1. V lost 2 bases and J lost 3; bases outside the gene matches: 5. This CDR3 spans 16 amino acids. Germline V gene sequence: CDR1 SGHNT, CDR2 YYREEE (reference sequence). The CDR3 sequence: CASSFYGTGDYNEQFF. CDR3 nucleotide sequence: TGTGCCAGCAGCTTCTACGGGACAGGGGACTACAATGAGCAGTTCTTC.

This clonotype is termed large. This chain links TRBV29-1 with TRBJ2-3, with TRBD1 identical over 10 bases. The trim removed 6 bases at V and 0 bases at J, leaving 3 bases unmatched. This CDR3 contains 14 residues. CDR1 and CDR2 from the germline V gene are SQVTM and ANQGSEA. Here the CDR3 reads CSVTGGPSTDTQYF. CDR3 nucleotides: TGCAGCGTGACAGGGGGCCCAAGCACAGATACGCAGTATTTT.

The V and J genes are TRBV10-3 and TRBJ2-6; the match to TRBD1 covers 11 bases. V was clipped by 6 bases and J by 2 bases; unmatched bases: 3. Per germline, CDR1 ENHRY and CDR2 SYGVKD. This CDR3 has 16 residues. In nucleotides, the CDR3 is TGTGCCATCAGCCCGGGACAGGGGGCTGGGGCCAACGTCCTGACTTTC. Its translation: CAISPGQGAGANVLTF.

In this sample, this clonotype is medium-sized. The rearrangement links TRBV11-2 to TRBJ2-5; D gene uncertain. Germline V lookup: CDR1 SGHAT, CDR2 FQNNGV. CDR3 size: 12 residues. Trimming took off 5 bases at V and 5 bases at J, with 9 bases between the two ends. The CDR3 DNA is TGTGCCAGCAGCAAACATGGGGAGACCCAGTACTTC. Its translation is CASSKHGETQYF.

This clonotype is categorized as medium-sized (0.01 to 0.1%). The V call is TRBV6-1, the J call TRBJ1-1, with TRBD1 matching 8 bases. Germline CDR1 and CDR2: MNHNS and SASEGT. V was pared by 7 bases and J by 0 bases, with 13 bases of the junction left unmatched. The CDR3 covers 17 residues. The CDR3 nucleotides read TGTGCCAGCACCTTCCTTGGACAGGGAGCGATGAACACTGAAGCTTTCTTT. Translation gives CASTFLGQGAMNTEAFF.

This clonotype has at least ten counts. The genes are TRBV20-1 and TRBJ2-7; 10 nucleotides match TRBD1. V was clipped by 5 bases and J by 2 bases; unmatched bases: 6. CDR1 DFQATT and CDR2 SNEGSKA come from the germline V gene (reference sequence). The CDR3 totals 14 residues. The CDR3 DNA follows: TGCAGTGCTGAAGGGGACAGGGGTCCCTACGAGCAGTACTTC. Translating it yields CSAEGDRGPYEQYF.

Sample share makes this clonotype large. This rearrangement joins TRBV5-4 to TRBJ1-6; tentative D call: TRBD1 (5 bases). Trimming took 0 bases from V and 0 from J, leaving 16 bases between them. CDR3 size: 19 residues. Germline V gene lookup returns CDR1 SGHNT and CDR2 YYREEE (reference sequence). In nucleotides, the CDR3 is TGTGCCAGCAGCTTGGCCGGAGGGGAGTTGGGCTCCTATAATTCACCCCTCCACTTT. It is translated as CASSLAGGELGSYNSPLHF.

On this clonotype: A much more abundant neighbour one base away suggests this may be a read error. The V call is TRBV6-4, the J call TRBJ2-1; 13 bases align to TRBD2. Germline CDR1 and CDR2: MRHNA and SNTAGT. Trimming removed 5 bases from V and 7 bases from J; junction bases left unmatched: 2. CDR3 length equals 14 residues. The CDR3 is CASSRTSGSNEQFF. CDR3 in DNA: TGTGCCAGCAGTCGGACTAGCGGGAGTAATGAGCAGTTCTTC.

CDR3 protein: CASSLSGTSGGRPTDTQYF. CDR3 DNA sequence: TGTGCCAGCAGTTTGTCCGGGACTAGCGGGGGGCGCCCCACAGATACGCAGTATTTT. The chain links TRBV6-2 or TRBV6-3 to TRBJ2-3; 15 bases match TRBD2. Germline CDR1 reads MNHEY; CDR2 reads SVGEGT. CDR3 length: 19 residues. The V and J ends lost 4 bases and 2 bases, in that order; junction bases with no gene match: 10.

The chain recombines TRBV6-5 with TRBJ1-6, with TRBD1 matching 8 bases. The CDR3 contains 14 residues. With 2 bases clipped from V and 10 bases from J, the junction kept 4 bases outside the gene matches. The germline V gene encodes CDR1 MNHEY and CDR2 SVGAGI. The CDR3 region has the DNA TGTGCCAGCAGTTACCAACAGGGGGGATCACCCCTCCACTTT. It is translated as CASSYQQGGSPLHF.

By share of the sample, this clonotype is large (0.1 to 1%). The CDR3 is CASSHNRRHNYGYTF. DNA of the CDR3: TGTGCCAGCAGTCACAACAGGAGACATAACTATGGCTACACCTTC. The V and J genes are TRBV6-5 and TRBJ1-2; D may be TRBD1 (5 bases). Trimming pared 5 bases from V and 1 base from J, leaving 14 bases between. This CDR3 is 15 amino acids long. Germline V gene sequence: CDR1 MNHEY, CDR2 SVGAGI.

By frequency in the sample, this clonotype is medium-sized (0.01 to 0.1%). The rearrangement links TRBV20-1 to TRBJ1-5; the D gene is possibly TRBD1 (6 bases). Germline lookup yields CDR1 DFQATT and CDR2 SNEGSKA (reference sequence). V was pared by 6 bases and J by 6 bases, with 12 bases between. This CDR3 spans 12 amino acids. In DNA, the CDR3 is TGCAGTGCAAAACAGGGAGGTCAGCCCCAGCATTTT. Protein sequence: CSAKQGGQPQHF.

The chain is built from TRBV6-1 and TRBJ1-2; D perhaps matches TRBD1 (5 bases). Germline V gene data show CDR1 as MNHNS and CDR2 as SASEGT. The CDR3 covers 12 residues. Trimming shortened V by 4 bases and J by 8 bases, and 11 bases separated the two germline ends. The CDR3 reads CASSAPGEGYTF. In DNA form, the CDR3 reads TGTGCCAGCAGTGCCCCGGGGGAGGGCTACACCTTC.